This TCR beta chain was retrieved from a study of blood T cell repertoires in COVID-19. With 2 bases removed from V and 2 bases from J, the gap between germline ends came to 13 bases. CDR1 is SGDLS and CDR2 is YYNGEE in the germline V gene. The CDR3 is 15 residues long. Profiling relied on immunoSEQ multiplex PCR, and the TCRdb table lists in-frame clones only, not all of them. The sample holds over 30,000 clones, around 80% seen once. V usage is TRBV9 and J usage is TRBJ2-5; D is perhaps TRBD2 (5 bases). The sequenced sample was peripheral blood. The origin of this receptor is a man older than 75 with active or convalescent COVID-19. CDR3 nucleotides: TGTGCCAGCAGCGTCGGTTTGAGCGGTCAAGAGACCCAGTACTTC. Its protein is CASSVGLSGQETQYF.